These T cell receptor beta chains were read from a single sample in a study of shared clonotypes between healthy human individuals. Data came from immunoSEQ multiplex PCR; TCRdb stores just in-frame clones and leaves some out. The table shows roughly 1,100,000 clones, with roughly 75% occurring only once. The sequencing sample was made of memory CD4+ T cells sorted from blood. These receptors were taken from a young man in good health. Each CDR3 is given with its conserved first and last residue. D genes are given only for firm matches. Clone size is given for some rows only: seen once, a few or many times, or a class if the clone is expanded.

j_call	v_call	d_call	clone_size	cdr3_aa	cdr3_nt
TRBJ2-2	TRBV13	TRBD1	NA	CASSFGTGRDTGELFF	TGTGCCAGCAGCTTTGGGACAGGGAGGGACACCGGGGAGCTGTTTTTT
TRBJ2-5	TRBV29-1	TRBD1	NA	CSVAGQVGGETQYF	TGCAGCGTAGCCGGACAGGTAGGCGGAGAGACCCAGTACTTC
TRBJ2-6	TRBV19	TRBD1	NA	CASSADRVTGANVLTF	TGTGCCAGTAGTGCGGACAGGGTCACTGGGGCCAACGTCCTGACTTTC
TRBJ1-2	TRBV5-1	NA	NA	CASSSAGATFYGYTF	TGCGCCAGCAGCTCCGCGGGTGCCACCTTCTATGGCTACACCTTC
TRBJ1-3	TRBV7-2	NA	NA	CASSPGLPKSSGNTIYF	TGTGCCAGTTCGCCGGGGCTCCCGAAGAGCTCTGGAAACACCATATATTTT
TRBJ2-3	TRBV4-2	NA	many	CASSHRPGERGSDTQYF	TGTGCCAGCAGCCACCGCCCGGGGGAAAGGGGTTCAGATACGCAGTATTTT
TRBJ2-7	TRBV10-3	TRBD2	NA	CAIESSGDWYF	TGTGCCATCGAGTCTAGCGGTGATTGGTACTTC
TRBJ2-1	TRBV7-6	TRBD2	once	CASSSSGGASNEQFF	TGTGCCAGCAGCTCTAGCGGGGGGGCGAGCAATGAGCAGTTCTTC
TRBJ2-5	TRBV5-8	NA	NA	CASSPADQETQYF	TGTGCCAGCAGCCCGGCAGATCAAGAGACCCAGTACTTC
TRBJ2-1	TRBV6-5	TRBD1	NA	CASRTGQGNEQFF	TGTGCCAGCAGAACCGGACAGGGCAATGAGCAGTTCTTC
TRBJ2-7	TRBV7-2	NA	NA	CASSPKQGNEQYF	TGTGCCAGCAGCCCGAAACAAGGTAACGAGCAGTACTTC
TRBJ2-7	TRBV25-1	TRBD1	NA	CASRRQGTHEQYF	TGTGCCAGCAGACGACAGGGGACCCACGAGCAGTACTTC
TRBJ2-2	TRBV10-2	TRBD2	NA	CASLAGANTGELFF	TGCGCCAGCTTAGCGGGAGCCAACACCGGGGAGCTGTTTTTT
TRBJ2-1	TRBV25-1	NA	NA	CASSGGSSYNEQFF	TGTGCCAGCAGTGGGGGGAGCTCCTACAATGAGCAGTTCTTC
TRBJ1-1	TRBV4-1	NA	NA	CASSQDQQGWTEAFF	TGCGCCAGCAGCCAAGATCAGCAGGGGTGGACTGAAGCTTTCTTT
TRBJ2-7	TRBV10-3	NA	NA	CAISDMGQQYF	TGTGCCATCAGTGACATGGGACAGCAGTACTTC
TRBJ2-3	TRBV4-1	NA	NA	CASSLNQVGTDTQYF	TGCGCCAGCAGTTTGAACCAAGTTGGGACAGATACGCAGTATTTT
TRBJ2-5	TRBV7-8	NA	NA	CASSLVGRETQYF	TGTGCCAGCAGCTTAGTGGGCCGGGAGACCCAGTACTTC
TRBJ1-2	TRBV18	NA	NA	CASSPEGLDGYTF	TGTGCCAGCTCACCAGAGGGGTTGGATGGCTACACCTTC
TRBJ2-5	TRBV30	TRBD1	few	CAWTGGRGETQYF	TGTGCCTGGACAGGGGGCAGAGGAGAGACCCAGTACTTC
TRBJ1-1	TRBV27	NA	NA	CASSFDGPGTEAFF	TGTGCCAGCAGTTTTGATGGTCCGGGCACTGAAGCTTTCTTT
TRBJ2-5	TRBV6-1	TRBD1	NA	CASSDPTGGVRETQYF	TGTGCCAGCAGTGACCCGACAGGGGGTGTCCGGGAGACCCAGTACTTC
TRBJ1-1	TRBV9	NA	few	CASSDRDKNTEAFF	TGTGCCAGCAGCGACCGGGACAAAAACACTGAAGCTTTCTTT
TRBJ1-4	TRBV30	NA	NA	CASRRSGAINEKLFF	TGTGCCAGTCGACGATCAGGGGCCATCAATGAAAAACTGTTTTTT
TRBJ1-2	TRBV6-1	TRBD1	NA	CASSEPGQVFYGYTF	TGTGCCAGCAGTGAGCCGGGACAGGTGTTTTATGGCTACACCTTC
TRBJ2-3	TRBV7-9	TRBD2	once	CASSKIPGTSGSTDTQYF	TGTGCCAGCAGCAAGATCCCGGGGACTAGCGGGAGTACAGATACGCAGTATTTT
TRBJ2-1	TRBV5-8	NA	few	CASSSRGDTSPQFF	TGTGCCAGCAGCTCCCGGGGAGACACCTCACCCCAGTTCTTC
TRBJ2-7	TRBV5-1	NA	NA	CASSLAPDSYEQYF	TGCGCCAGCAGCTTGGCCCCCGACTCCTACGAGCAGTACTTC
TRBJ2-5	TRBV11-2	NA	NA	CASSLDQARGETQYF	TGTGCCAGCAGCTTAGATCAGGCTAGGGGTGAGACCCAGTACTTC
TRBJ2-7	TRBV7-2	TRBD2	NA	CASSPGGLALIQYF	TGTGCCAGCAGCCCAGGGGGACTAGCGTTAATACAGTACTTC
TRBJ1-1	TRBV5-4	NA	NA	CASSTDRQTEAFF	TGTGCCAGCAGTACCGACAGACAAACTGAAGCTTTCTTT
TRBJ1-2	TRBV7-2	TRBD1	NA	CASSFYLGQGSGYTF	TGTGCCAGCAGCTTTTATTTGGGACAGGGATCTGGCTACACCTTC
TRBJ2-7	TRBV14	TRBD1	NA	CASSSRDRAYYEQYF	TGTGCCAGCAGCTCCCGGGACAGGGCTTACTACGAGCAGTACTTC
TRBJ2-3	TRBV30	TRBD2	NA	CAWRRGGGSLADTQYF	TGTGCCTGGAGAAGGGGCGGCGGGAGTCTCGCAGATACGCAGTATTTT
TRBJ2-2	TRBV2	TRBD2	NA	CASSEREEGELFF	TGTGCCAGCAGTGAGCGGGAGGAAGGGGAGCTGTTTTTT
TRBJ1-2	TRBV5-1	NA	NA	CASSASSRGLNDGYTF	TGCGCCAGCAGCGCTTCCAGCAGGGGCCTCAATGATGGCTACACCTTC
TRBJ2-5	TRBV18	TRBD1	NA	CASSPPIGQGRAETQYF	TGTGCCAGCTCACCACCGATTGGACAGGGTCGGGCGGAGACCCAGTACTTC
TRBJ2-2	TRBV7-8	NA	NA	CASSPYGGNTGELFF	TGTGCCAGCAGCCCTTATGGGGGGAACACCGGGGAGCTGTTTTTT
TRBJ2-6	TRBV19	NA	NA	CASCHSGANVLTF	TGTGCCTCTTGCCACTCTGGGGCCAACGTCCTGACTTTC
TRBJ1-1	TRBV18	TRBD1	few	CASSPPVTGVNTEAFF	TGTGCCAGCTCACCACCGGTCACAGGGGTCAACACTGAAGCTTTCTTT